The rows below give T cell receptor beta chains drawn from one sample of a study of cytomegalovirus exposure and HLA in healthy donors. The repertoire was sequenced with immunoSEQ multiplex PCR; TCRdb's copy has only in-frame clones and lacks some. Of 150,000 or so clones detected, around four fifths appear once; the ten largest clones hold 9% to 10%. The sample consisted of PBMCs. The receptors come from a man younger than 35 in good health and CMV-seropositive. The CDR3 runs from the conserved cysteine through the conserved F or W.

v_gene,j_gene,CDR3aa
TRBV19,TRBJ2-3,CASSLTVGSDTQYF
TRBV10-3,TRBJ2-7,CAISVGTSGHEQYF
TRBV6-1,TRBJ2-1,CASSAQLVGGYNEQFF
TRBV27,TRBJ2-2,CASSPQILTGESTGELFF
TRBV7-3,TRBJ2-1,CASSLMRGGTDEQFF
TRBV18,TRBJ2-7,CASSPLSGNGVYEQYF
TRBV29-1,TRBJ2-1,CSARRWGVGGAFLQFF
TRBV19,TRBJ1-2,CASGRQGTRGYGYTF
TRBV4-3,TRBJ2-1,CASSQGDRRLDLYNEQFF
TRBV19,TRBJ1-1,CASSTVDRGKQAFF
TRBV5-4,TRBJ1-1,CASSFGGMNTEAFF
TRBV27,TRBJ2-1,CASSLSGTRQFF
TRBV7-9,TRBJ2-3,CASSLTADTQYF
TRBV7-9,TRBJ2-1,CASSLGLVGGKNEQFF
TRBV6-6,TRBJ2-7,CASSYPGGASYEQYF
TRBV27,TRBJ1-1,CASSPRTGVNTEAFF
TRBV27,TRBJ1-5,CATRDRGQNQPQHF
TRBV15,TRBJ2-7,CATSSGTGFSYEQYF
TRBV29-1,TRBJ2-2,CSVRRAVVGDHTGELFF
TRBV7-2,TRBJ2-7,CASRVRQGHSYEQYF